Below are 20 T cell receptor beta chains sequenced from a single sample in a study of control samples from healthy donors and cancer patients. This table comes from immunoSEQ multiplex PCR, and its TCRdb copy is limited to in-frame clones, with some not included. The data contain 130,000 or so clones, roughly 92% of them singletons. The sample was blood. All receptors derive from a man aged 18 to 29 in good health.

This chain joins TRBV5-6 and TRBJ1-2; 9 nucleotides align to TRBD1. From germline, CDR1 is SGHDT and CDR2 YYEEEE. This CDR3 is built from 13 residues. The V and J ends lost 6 bases and 8 bases, in that order; junction bases with no gene match: 8. CDR3: CASIQDRGLGYTF. The CDR3 DNA reads as TGTGCCAGCATCCAGGACAGGGGTTTAGGCTACACCTTC.

The chain links TRBV27 to TRBJ1-2; TRBD1 aligns across 7 bases. Germline CDR1 and CDR2: MNHEY and SMNVEV (reference sequence). The CDR3 extends over 16 amino acids. V lost 5 bases to trimming and J lost 1 base; unmatched junction nucleotides: 10. CDR3 amino acids: CASSPFYRGGNYGYTF. Here the CDR3 DNA reads TGTGCCAGCAGTCCATTCTACAGGGGAGGTAACTATGGCTACACCTTC.

The chain links TRBV7-9 to TRBJ2-7; TRBD1 matches at 7 bases. CDR1 is SEHNR and CDR2 is FQNEAQ in the germline V gene (reference sequence). This CDR3 region has 15 residues. With V trimmed by 5 bases and J by 0 bases, 7 bases remained unmatched. The CDR3 bases are TGTGCCAGCAGCGCCGTGGGGACAGCCTCCTACGAGCAGTACTTC. Translating it yields CASSAVGTASYEQYF.

This clone was seen a single time. This chain joins TRBV7-9 and TRBJ1-5; TRBD1 agrees at 9 bases. Germline CDR1 and CDR2: SEHNR and FQNEAQ (reference sequence). The CDR3 is 17 residues long. V gave up 5 bases and J gave up 6 bases; unmatched junction bases: 14. The CDR3 nucleotides are TGTGCCAGCAGCCAAATGCGGGGGACAGGGAGTCGTCAGCCCCAGCATTTT. Translating it yields CASSQMRGTGSRQPQHF.

The V gene is TRBV5-1, the J gene TRBJ2-2; either TRBD1 or TRBD2 may supply D (5 bases each). This CDR3 comprises 16 residues. Germline loops: CDR1 SGHRS, CDR2 YFSETQ. The ends were cut back, 0 bases at V and 0 bases at J, with 9 bases in the middle. CDR3 nucleotide sequence: TGCGCCAGCAGCTTGGGACAGACTACGAACACCGGGGAGCTGTTTTTT. Protein sequence: CASSLGQTTNTGELFF.

The genes are TRBV4-1 and TRBJ2-3; TRBD2 matches 9 bases. This CDR3 contains 17 residues. The germline CDR1 and CDR2 sequences are MGHRA and YSYEKL. The trim removed 4 bases at V and 0 bases at J, leaving 8 bases unmatched. This chain's CDR3 is CASSPRLADFSTDTQYF. The DNA of the CDR3 is TGCGCCAGCAGCCCCCGACTAGCGGACTTTAGCACAGATACGCAGTATTTT.

The rearrangement joins TRBV2 to TRBJ1-3, with 10 positions matching TRBD1. The CDR3 covers 15 residues. CDR1 is SNHLY, CDR2 FYNNEI, per germline. J lost 2 bases, V lost 4 bases, and 2 bases had no gene match. The CDR3 is CASSAGTGAGNTIYF. As DNA, the CDR3 is TGTGCCAGCAGTGCAGGGACAGGGGCTGGAAACACCATATATTTT.

This chain connects TRBV4-1 to TRBJ1-5; D remains ambiguous. Germline V CDR1 and CDR2: MGHRA, YSYEKL. This CDR3 comprises 17 residues. Deletions cut 1 base from V and 0 bases from J, with 13 bases between. This CDR3 is CASSQGSKGYSNQPQHF. CDR3 DNA sequence: TGCGCCAGCAGCCAAGGTAGTAAGGGTTATAGCAATCAGCCCCAGCATTTT.

V and J are TRBV23-1 and TRBJ1-6; a possible D gene is TRBD1 (6 bases). TRBV23-1 is filed as an ORF, its function uncertain. CDR3 length: 15 amino acids. V was shortened by 4 bases and J by 11 bases, with 18 bases between the two germline ends. CDR3 sequence: CASSLEDRTRPPLHF. The CDR3 DNA is TGCGCCAGCAGTCTGGAGGACAGAACCCGGCCACCCCTCCACTTT.

The gene calls are TRBV30 and TRBJ2-7, with a weak D call TRBD1 (6 bases). The CDR3 spans 15 residues. Germline V gene lookup returns CDR1 GTSNPN and CDR2 SVGIG (reference sequence). Trimming pared 3 bases from V and 0 bases from J, leaving 15 bases between. The CDR3 protein is CAWRRRTDASYEQYF. CDR3 sequence (DNA): TGTGCCTGGAGGCGACGGACAGACGCCTCCTACGAGCAGTACTTC.

The chain joins TRBV3-1 (or the pseudogene TRBV3-2) to TRBJ2-3; 10 bases match TRBD1. Trimming removed 4 bases from V and 2 bases from J; junction bases left unmatched: 9. The CDR3 is 17 residues long. The germline CDR1 and CDR2 sequences are LGHDT and YNNKEL (reference sequence). CDR3: CASSPNPGTGDTDTQYF. The CDR3 region has the DNA TGTGCCAGCAGCCCCAACCCCGGGACAGGGGACACAGATACGCAGTATTTT.

This clone was found a few times. The chain employs TRBV5-1 and TRBJ2-5; 7 bases are a match to TRBD1. Germline lookup yields CDR1 SGHRS and CDR2 YFSETQ. The CDR3 has 14 amino acids. The ends lost 0 bases at V and 5 bases at J; junction bases unmatched: 4. CDR3 protein: CASSLAQGSETQYF. The CDR3 bases are TGCGCCAGCAGCTTGGCACAGGGGAGCGAGACCCAGTACTTC.

This chain connects TRBV7-9 to TRBJ2-1; D is unresolved. The CDR3 sequence is 11 residues long. Trimming shortened V by 5 bases and J by 2 bases, and 1 base separated the two germline ends. Germline V gene lookup returns CDR1 SEHNR and CDR2 FQNEAQ (reference sequence). The CDR3 nucleotides are TGTGCCAGCAGCCCCTACAATGAGCAGTTCTTC. Protein: CASSPYNEQFF.

This clone has just a few counts. The chain uses TRBV5-6 and TRBJ2-3; 8 bases align to TRBD1. The junction had 9 bases not matched to a gene; V was cut back by 4 bases and J by 5 bases. Per the germline V gene, CDR1 is SGHDT and CDR2 is YYEEEE. This CDR3 has 15 amino acids. The CDR3: CASSPGPDRGDTQYF. The CDR3 DNA reads TGTGCCAGCAGCCCTGGCCCCGACAGGGGAGATACGCAGTATTTT.

The chain couples TRBV6-2 or TRBV6-3 to TRBJ2-7; 10 nucleotides match TRBD1. Germline CDR1 MNHEY, CDR2 SVGEGT. This CDR3 region has 15 residues. With V trimmed by 0 bases and J by 3 bases, 2 bases remained unmatched. CDR3: CASSYSDRGVYEQYF. The CDR3 DNA sequence: TGTGCCAGCAGTTACTCGGACAGGGGGGTCTACGAGCAGTACTTC.

The chain has TRBV6-6 and TRBJ2-5; 10 nucleotides agree with TRBD2. V was pared by 4 bases and J by 5 bases, with 7 bases of the junction left unmatched. The CDR3 consists of 15 residues. Germline V gene sequence: CDR1 MNHNY, CDR2 SVGAGI (reference sequence). The chain's CDR3 is CASSWVAGGGETQYF. The DNA of the CDR3 is TGTGCCAGCAGTTGGGTAGCGGGGGGCGGGGAGACCCAGTACTTC.

The chain joins TRBV29-1 to TRBJ2-2; D gene ambiguous. V was trimmed by 4 bases and J by 5 bases, leaving 8 bases between them. This CDR3 contains 12 residues. CDR1 and CDR2 (germline): SQVTM, ANQGSEA. CDR3 residues: CSVVWGTGELFF. As DNA, the CDR3 is TGCAGCGTTGTGTGGGGAACCGGGGAGCTGTTTTTT.

The chain recombines TRBV9 with TRBJ2-1, with D maybe TRBD1 (5 bases). CDR1 is SGDLS, CDR2 YYNGEE, per germline. Trimming stripped 0 bases from V and 2 bases from J, with 18 bases between. The length of the CDR3 is 18 residues. The CDR3, as DNA: TGTGCCAGCAGCGTAGCTTGGGGCCTCAGTGGGCCCTACAATGAGCAGTTCTTC. Translating gives CASSVAWGLSGPYNEQFF.

The J gene is TRBJ2-7, the V gene TRBV19; D perhaps matches TRBD2 (7 bases). CDR3 length: 15 residues. Germline CDR1 LNHDA, CDR2 SQIVND (reference sequence). The V end lost 6 bases, the J end lost 0 bases, and 15 bases lay between the germline ends. Here the CDR3 DNA reads TGTGCCAGTAGGCGCTCGGGGGGCTCCTCCTACGAGCAGTACTTC. It specifies CASRRSGGSSYEQYF.

V usage is TRBV9 and J usage is TRBJ1-2, with D possibly matching TRBD1 (6 bases). V gave up 5 bases and J gave up 4 bases, with 12 bases separating them. CDR1 SGDLS and CDR2 YYNGEE come from the germline V gene. The CDR3 length is 13 residues. The CDR3 bases are TGTGCCAGCAGGGGGGCGGGTGTCTATGGCTACACCTTC. It yields the protein CASRGAGVYGYTF.